One sample yielded the 21 T cell receptor beta chains listed below, sequenced in a study of blood T cell repertoires in COVID-19 (TCRdb year 2020). Libraries were made using the immunoSEQ multiplex PCR assay. TCRdb's version of the immuneACCESS table is confined to in-frame rearrangements and falls short of the full clone set. An unresolved V gene accounts for under half of the shortfall where checked; the remainder is of unknown origin. The table for this sample lists 140,000 or so clones; 65% to 90% of them were counted only once. Of the sample, around 2.9% is held by the ten largest clones. The material sequenced was peripheral blood. These receptors were obtained from a man in his forties or fifties with acute or convalescent COVID-19.

The chain has TRBV11-2 and TRBJ2-2; 7 nucleotides agree with TRBD2. The CDR3 is 16 amino acids. J gave up 0 bases and V 3 bases, and 4 bases lay outside the gene matches. Germline V gene sequence: CDR1 SGHAT, CDR2 FQNNGV. CDR3 sequence: CASSLGLFTNTGELFF. The CDR3 region has the DNA TGTGCCAGCAGCTTGGGACTATTTACGAACACCGGGGAGCTGTTTTTT.

This clone was counted a single time. The chain is built from TRBV7-6 and TRBJ2-5; tentatively, D is TRBD1 (5 bases). V lost 2 bases to trimming and J lost 5 bases, with 18 bases between them. From germline, CDR1 is SGHVS and CDR2 FNYEAQ. The CDR3 runs to 16 residues. CDR3 amino acids: CASSLLGGATWETQYF. CDR3 nucleotide sequence: TGTGCCAGCAGCTTACTTGGTGGGGCGACCTGGGAGACCCAGTACTTC.

The chain is built from TRBV27 and TRBJ1-2, with 7 nucleotides matching TRBD1. Germline trimming cut 6 bases from V and 4 bases from J; bases unmatched to any gene: 5. The length of the CDR3 is 13 residues. The germline V gene has CDR1 MNHEY and CDR2 SMNVEV (reference sequence). CDR3 region: CASSPDRAYGYTF. DNA for the CDR3: TGTGCCAGCAGCCCAGACAGGGCCTATGGCTACACCTTC.

The chain combines TRBV5-4 with TRBJ2-1, with TRBD1 matching over 9 bases. Germline CDR1 reads SGHNT; CDR2 reads YYREEE (reference sequence). CDR3 length: 14 residues. Trimming removed 3 bases from V and 16 bases from J; junction bases left unmatched: 14. CDR3 protein: CASSSAGHRDRAFF. The CDR3 DNA reads TGTGCCAGCAGCTCAGCTGGCCACCGGGACAGGGCTTTCTTC.

This chain uses TRBV28 with TRBJ1-1; weak D call: TRBD1 (6 bases). V was shortened by 4 bases and J by 0 bases, with 15 bases between the two germline ends. This CDR3 region has 16 residues. Germline loops: CDR1 MDHEN, CDR2 SYDVKM. The CDR3 reads CASSSPGERMNTEAFF. In DNA form, the CDR3 reads TGTGCCAGCAGTTCCCCAGGGGAAAGAATGAACACTGAAGCTTTCTTT. Combining the CDR3 with reference TRBV28 and TRBJ1-1 gives the whole variable domain DVKVTQSSRYLVKRTGEKVFLECVQDMDHENMFWYRQDPGLGLRLIYFSYDVKMKEKGDIPEGYSVSREKKERFSLILESASTNQTSMYLCASSSPGERMNTEAFFGQGTRLTVV.

This chain joins TRBV4-1 and TRBJ2-3; 8 bases are a match to TRBD2. The CDR3 is made up of 15 amino acids. V shed 4 bases and J 4 bases; nucleotides not matched to a gene: 7. Germline V gives CDR1 MGHRA, CDR2 YSYEKL. This CDR3 reads CASSLGPGGSDTQYF. The CDR3 DNA is TGCGCCAGCAGCCTTGGGCCGGGGGGGTCAGATACGCAGTATTTT.

This chain links TRBV14 with TRBJ1-1, with unresolved D. Germline-derived CDR1 and CDR2 are SGHDN and FVKESK. Trimming stripped 4 bases from V and 2 bases from J, with 14 bases between. The CDR3 extends over 15 amino acids. The CDR3, as DNA: TGTGCCAGCAGCCGCCGTTTGGCAGGTAACACTGAAGCTTTCTTT. Its translation: CASSRRLAGNTEAFF. Drawing the rest from reference TRBV14 and TRBJ1-1, the complete variable domain is EAGVTQFPSHSVIEKGQTVTLRCDPISGHDNLYWYRRVMGKEIKFLLHFVKESKQDESGMPNNRFLAERTGGTYSTLKVQPAELEDSGVYFCASSRRLAGNTEAFFGQGTRLTVV.

The chain employs TRBV6-5 and TRBJ2-7, with TRBD1 matching 8 bases. From germline, CDR1 is MNHEY and CDR2 SVGAGI. The junction had 5 bases not matched to a gene; V was cut back by 6 bases and J by 1 base. CDR3 size: 14 residues. The CDR3 DNA follows: TGTGCCAGCAGACGACAGGGGCTTTCCTACGAGCAGTACTTC. It specifies CASRRQGLSYEQYF.

This clone was detected only a few times. The rearrangement joins TRBV4-1 to TRBJ2-2, with a weak D call TRBD2 (6 bases). The CDR3 loop spans 15 amino acids. Deletions cut 4 bases from V and 4 bases from J, with 13 bases between. The germline V gene encodes CDR1 MGHRA and CDR2 YSYEKL. The DNA of the CDR3 is TGCGCCAGCAGCCCTAGCCCCGGGAGCACCGGGGAGCTGTTTTTT. Its translation is CASSPSPGSTGELFF.

This chain links TRBV7-9 with TRBJ2-3, with TRBD2 identical over 9 bases. Germline V gene sequence: CDR1 SEHNR, CDR2 FQNEAQ (reference sequence). V was clipped by 4 bases and J by 9 bases; unmatched bases: 2. The CDR3 runs to 12 residues. The CDR3 sequence: CASSSTSGTQYF. CDR3 DNA: TGTGCCAGCAGCTCCACTAGCGGGACGCAGTATTTT.

The V gene is TRBV11-1, the J gene TRBJ1-1; no clear D gene. The germline V gene has CDR1 SGHAT and CDR2 FQDESV (reference sequence). This CDR3 contains 14 residues. Deletions cut 2 bases from V and 0 bases from J, with 7 bases between. The DNA for the CDR3 is TGTGCCAGCAGCTTATTTGAGTTGAACACTGAAGCTTTCTTT. This gives the protein CASSLFELNTEAFF.

The rearrangement joins TRBV9 to TRBJ2-7; the match to TRBD2 covers 8 bases. Germline CDR1 SGDLS, CDR2 YYNGEE. V lost 0 bases and J lost 7; bases outside the gene matches: 3. The CDR3 is 13 amino acids. The CDR3 here is CASSVAASGEQYF. The CDR3 nucleotides read TGTGCCAGCAGCGTAGCTGCTAGCGGGGAGCAGTACTTC.

The chain employs TRBV19 and TRBJ2-3, with 13 bases lining up with TRBD2. Germline CDR1 reads LNHDA; CDR2 reads SQIVND (reference sequence). Germline trimming cut 7 bases from V and 7 bases from J; bases unmatched to any gene: 2. This CDR3 spans 13 amino acids. The CDR3 DNA is TGTGCCAGTACGGGGACTAGCGGGAATACGCAGTATTTT. This translates into CASTGTSGNTQYF.

This clone was seen once. The V call is TRBV28, the J call TRBJ1-2; D uncertain. From germline, CDR1 is MDHEN and CDR2 SYDVKM. V gave up 3 bases and J gave up 4 bases, with 3 bases separating them. The CDR3 consists of 11 residues. CDR3 nucleotide sequence: TGTGCCAGCAGTTTCGTCTATGGCTACACCTTC. This translates into CASSFVYGYTF.

The chain has TRBV19 and TRBJ2-1; D might be TRBD2 (6 bases). CDR1 is LNHDA and CDR2 is SQIVND in the germline V gene (reference sequence). V lost 5 bases, J lost 0 bases, and 17 bases lay in between. The CDR3 totals 17 residues. CDR3 in DNA: TGTGCCAGTAGTGGGTTTAGCGGAGAGGGCTCCTACAATGAGCAGTTCTTC. As protein: CASSGFSGEGSYNEQFF.

The chain joins TRBV7-8 to TRBJ2-7; the D gene is possibly TRBD2 (6 bases). This CDR3 spans 14 amino acids. V was cut by 1 base and J by 2 bases, with 9 bases left in between. CDR1 is SGHVS and CDR2 is FQNEAQ in the germline V gene. CDR3 residues: CASSLGGGAYEQYF. CDR3 DNA sequence: TGTGCCAGCAGCTTAGGAGGCGGGGCCTACGAGCAGTACTTC.

The chain carries TRBV2 and TRBJ1-5; TRBD1 aligns across 9 bases. The ends lost 3 bases at V and 6 bases at J; junction bases unmatched: 12. CDR1 SNHLY and CDR2 FYNNEI come from the germline V gene. CDR3 length equals 17 residues. The CDR3 loop is CASSEHLWNRGPQPQHF. In nucleotides, the CDR3 is TGTGCCAGCAGTGAGCATTTATGGAACAGGGGGCCTCAGCCCCAGCATTTT.

The gene calls are TRBV27 and TRBJ2-5, with a tentative D call TRBD2 (6 bases). The CDR3 length is 15 residues. Germline V CDR1 and CDR2: MNHEY, SMNVEV (reference sequence). Deletions cut 4 bases from V and 1 base from J, with 13 bases between. The CDR3 DNA is TGTGCCAGCAGTTCCCGGAGGGCGACCCAAGAGACCCAGTACTTC. Translation gives CASSSRRATQETQYF.

This clone was picked up one time. The rearrangement links TRBV30 to TRBJ2-2, with TRBD2 as a possible D gene (6 bases). V was pared by 4 bases and J by 1 base, with 10 bases between. The CDR3 is 14 residues long. CDR1 is GTSNPN, CDR2 SVGIG, per germline (reference sequence). In DNA, the CDR3 is TGTGCCTGGAATCGGAGGGGGAACACCGGGGAGCTGTTTTTT. This codes for CAWNRRGNTGELFF.

The V gene is TRBV7-8, the J gene TRBJ2-5; no clear D gene. Germline CDR1 is SGHVS and CDR2 is FQNEAQ. The CDR3 is made up of 14 amino acids. V dropped 1 base and J dropped 5 bases, with 11 bases sitting between them. Written as DNA, the CDR3 is TGTGCCAGCAGCTTAGAAGGAATCAGGGAGACCCAGTACTTC. Translated: CASSLEGIRETQYF.

The chain is built from TRBV10-3 and TRBJ2-7; 7 nucleotides line up with TRBD2. V was clipped by 2 bases and J by 8 bases; unmatched bases: 3. There are 12 residues in the CDR3. Germline CDR1 is ENHRY and CDR2 is SYGVKD. In DNA, the CDR3 is TGTGCCATCAGTGAGGCGGGGGAGAAGCAGTACTTC. It yields the protein CAISEAGEKQYF.